These 22 T cell receptor beta chains originate from one sample sequenced in a study of patients and donors after allogeneic stem cell transplantation. TCRdb reprocessed the RT-PCR reads via MiXCR and lists one record per CDR3 protein. This table holds about 57,000 distinct CDR3 sequences, more than 10% found once. Sequenced material: blood, either unsorted or a sorted T cell fraction (not recorded which). The receptors come from a human donor who was either an allogeneic HSCT recipient or a stem cell or donor lymphocyte infusion donor (not recorded which). It is not recorded whose cells these are; they may come from a transplant donor.

This clonotype appeared a few times. The rearrangement links TRBV27 to TRBJ1-2; D not resolved. CDR1 and CDR2 (germline): MNHEY, SMNVEV (reference sequence). The CDR3 length is 16 residues. Trimming pared 0 bases from V and 2 bases from J, leaving 13 bases between. CDR3 in DNA: TGTGCCAGCAGTTTATCCCCGCAAGGGCTGAACTATGGCTACACCTTC. It is translated as CASSLSPQGLNYGYTF.

This clonotype was seen more than once but under ten times. Here the CDR3 DNA reads TGTGCCAGCAGCAACTTGACTACCGGGGAGACCCAGTACTTC. Amino acids: CASSNLTTGETQYF. This rearrangement joins TRBV7-9 to TRBJ2-5, with TRBD2 as a possible D gene (5 bases). Between the trimmed V and J ends, which lost 5 bases and 5 bases, there was a span of 15 bases. This CDR3 region has 14 residues. Germline values: CDR1 SEHNR, CDR2 FQNEAQ (reference sequence).

At least ten counts were recorded for this clonotype. The V gene is TRBV6-6, the J gene TRBJ2-1; a possible D gene is TRBD1 (6 bases). The V end was cut by 6 bases, the J end by 0 bases, with 9 bases between. From germline, CDR1 is MNHNY and CDR2 SVGAGI (reference sequence). CDR3 length: 14 residues. CDR3 loop: CASSLGGSYNEQFF. In DNA, the CDR3 is TGTGCCAGCAGCCTAGGGGGCTCCTACAATGAGCAGTTCTTC.

This clonotype has ten or more counts. The chain has TRBV7-6 and TRBJ1-1; D ambiguous. The V gene lost 5 bases and the J gene lost 2 bases, with 18 bases spanning the gap. The CDR3 extends over 16 amino acids. Per germline, CDR1 SGHVS and CDR2 FNYEAQ. DNA for the CDR3: TGTGCCAGCAGCCCGTACCCTATGGGGTCAAACACTGAAGCTTTCTTT. This translates into CASSPYPMGSNTEAFF.

This rearrangement joins TRBV27 to TRBJ1-2; the D gene is possibly TRBD1 (6 bases). Germline V gene lookup returns CDR1 MNHEY and CDR2 SMNVEV (reference sequence). This CDR3 is built from 15 residues. V was shortened by 3 bases and J by 8 bases, with 19 bases between the two germline ends. CDR3 sequence: CASSFYGGAVDGYTF. The CDR3 bases are TGTGCCAGCAGTTTTTACGGGGGCGCGGTAGACGGCTACACCTTC.

This clonotype was counted only a few times. The chain employs TRBV3-1 and TRBJ2-1; the match to TRBD1 covers 10 bases. CDR1 LGHDT and CDR2 YNNKEL come from the germline V gene (reference sequence). With 2 bases clipped from V and 4 bases from J, the junction kept 14 bases outside the gene matches. CDR3 length equals 19 residues. The CDR3 loop is CASSQSPGQGPFRYNEQFF. CDR3 bases: TGTGCCAGCAGCCAATCACCGGGACAGGGGCCCTTCCGATACAATGAGCAGTTCTTC.

This clonotype showed up many times. This chain joins TRBV9 and TRBJ1-2; D is uncertain. Germline assignment: CDR1 SGDLS and CDR2 YYNGEE. V was shortened by 0 bases and J by 4 bases, with 16 bases between the two germline ends. The CDR3 covers 16 residues. Here the CDR3 DNA reads TGTGCCAGCAGCGTAGCGGACCGGGAATCATCCTATGGCTACACCTTC. The encoded protein is CASSVADRESSYGYTF.

At least ten counts were recorded for this clonotype. The J gene is TRBJ1-1, the V gene TRBV10-3, with TRBD1 matching over 10 bases. The CDR3 totals 13 residues. Germline V CDR1 and CDR2: ENHRY, SYGVKD. The junction had 4 bases not matched to a gene; V was cut back by 9 bases and J by 3 bases. CDR3 sequence (DNA): TGTGCCATAGGACAGGGGGTCGACACTGAAGCTTTCTTT. Amino acids: CAIGQGVDTEAFF.

Remarks on this clonotype: A read error may produce the germline difference seen at one junction end. The gene calls are TRBV19 and TRBJ1-2; the D gene is possibly TRBD1 (5 bases). Germline CDR1 LNHDA, CDR2 SQIVND (reference sequence). This CDR3 is 14 amino acids long. The CDR3: CTSSMGPSFDDYTF. CDR3 nucleotide sequence: TGTACCAGTAGTATGGGGCCGAGTTTTGATGACTACACCTTC.

The chain uses TRBV19 and TRBJ2-1; 7 bases are a match to TRBD2. There are 14 residues in the CDR3. V trimming: 5 bases; J trimming: 4 bases; junction bases outside the gene matches: 5. The germline CDR1 and CDR2 sequences are LNHDA and SQIVND (reference sequence). DNA for the CDR3: TGTGCCAGTAGTCCAAGCGGGGAATACAATGAGCAGTTCTTC. This encodes CASSPSGEYNEQFF.

This clonotype was counted at least ten times. The genes are TRBV3-1 and TRBJ1-5; 7 bases fit TRBD1. Per the germline V gene, CDR1 is LGHDT and CDR2 is YNNKEL (reference sequence). V was pared by 3 bases and J by 0 bases, with 8 bases of the junction left unmatched. The CDR3 has 17 amino acids. The DNA of the CDR3 is TGTGCCAGCAGCCAGGGGACAGAACTTTATAGCAATCAGCCCCAGCATTTT. This gives the protein CASSQGTELYSNQPQHF.

This clonotype was recorded a few times. The chain links TRBV27 to TRBJ2-3; maybe TRBD2 (5 bases). V was clipped by 4 bases and J by 2 bases, with 7 bases between them. In germline, CDR1 is MNHEY, CDR2 SMNVEV (reference sequence). The CDR3 has 13 residues. CDR3 region: CASSSGYTDTQYF. CDR3 in DNA: TGTGCCAGCAGTTCGGGGTACACAGATACGCAGTATTTT.

The V gene is TRBV6-5, the J gene TRBJ2-7; D remains unclear. Germline V gene lookup returns CDR1 MNHEY and CDR2 SVGAGI. Trimming took 6 bases from V and 3 from J, leaving 6 bases between them. The CDR3 totals 11 residues. The CDR3 is CASSRDYEQYF. The CDR3 nucleotides are TGTGCCAGCAGCAGAGACTACGAGCAGTACTTC.

The chain uses TRBV29-1 and TRBJ1-2; TRBD1 matches 7 bases. CDR3 length equals 11 residues. Germline values: CDR1 SQVTM, CDR2 ANQGSEA. V was pared by 3 bases and J by 8 bases, with 3 bases of the junction left unmatched. CDR3 in amino acids: CSVDRGDGYTF. CDR3 in DNA: TGCAGCGTTGACAGGGGGGACGGCTACACCTTC. Filled out from reference TRBV29-1 and TRBJ1-2, the complete variable domain reads SAVISQKPSRDICQRGTSLTIQCQVDSQVTMMFWYRQQPGQSLTLIATANQGSEATYESGFVIDKFPISRPNLTFSTLTVSNMSPEDSSIYLCSVDRGDGYTFGSGTRLTVV.

This CDR3 reads CSASMSGRTDYNEQFF. The DNA of the CDR3 is TGCAGTGCTAGCATGAGCGGGAGGACCGACTACAATGAGCAGTTCTTC. The chain carries TRBV20-1 and TRBJ2-1; TRBD2 agrees at 9 bases. The CDR3 sequence is 16 residues long. Per the germline V gene, CDR1 is DFQATT and CDR2 is SNEGSKA (reference sequence). Unmatched junction bases numbered 9, after V lost 3 bases and J lost 3 bases.

The genes are TRBV15 and TRBJ2-1; 14 bases are a match to TRBD2. From germline, CDR1 is LNHNV and CDR2 YYDKDF (reference sequence). Trimming removed 3 bases from V and 6 bases from J; junction bases left unmatched: 4. This CDR3 region has 16 residues. CDR3 DNA: TGTGCCACCAGCAGCCCGGGACTAGCGGGAGTCAATGAGCAGTTCTTC. Its translation: CATSSPGLAGVNEQFF.

This clonotype was recorded only once. The chain combines TRBV7-8 with TRBJ2-1; 7 nucleotides line up with TRBD1. Germline-derived CDR1 and CDR2 are SGHVS and FQNEAQ. J gave up 9 bases and V 2 bases, and 10 bases lay outside the gene matches. The CDR3 totals 15 residues. The CDR3 is CASSLRAGGLGEQFF. Here the CDR3 DNA reads TGTGCCAGCAGCTTAAGGGCAGGGGGATTAGGTGAGCAGTTCTTC.

Many counts were recorded for this clonotype. The chain is built from TRBV4-2 and TRBJ2-3; unclear D gene. The V gene lost 1 base and the J gene lost 3 bases, with 11 bases spanning the gap. The germline gives CDR1 LGHNA, CDR2 YNFKEQ. This CDR3 spans 15 amino acids. The chain's CDR3 is CASSQGNLGTDTQYF. The CDR3 nucleotides are TGTGCCAGCAGCCAAGGAAACCTAGGAACAGATACGCAGTATTTT.

This chain joins TRBV9 and TRBJ2-1; the D gene is possibly TRBD1 (6 bases). V was clipped by 0 bases and J by 5 bases, with 21 bases between them. The CDR3 is made up of 18 amino acids. Germline assignment: CDR1 SGDLS and CDR2 YYNGEE. The CDR3 nucleotides are TGTGCCAGCAGCGTAGTGGGGATGAAGCTTGGGGGCAACAATGAGCAGTTCTTC. This sequence encodes CASSVVGMKLGGNNEQFF. The full variable domain, rest sourced from reference TRBV9 and TRBJ2-1, is DSGVTQTPKHLITATGQRVTLRCSPRSGDLSVYWYQQSLDQGLQFLIQYYNGEERAKGNILERFSAQQFPDLHSELNLSSLELGDSALYFCASSVVGMKLGGNNEQFFGPGTRLTVL.

A single count supports this clonotype. This chain links TRBV6-5 with TRBJ2-7, with 15 bases aligning to TRBD2. The CDR3 is made up of 18 amino acids. After removal of 5 bases from V and 3 bases from J, the junction contained 11 bases not matched to a gene. From germline, CDR1 is MNHEY and CDR2 SVGAGI. The CDR3 DNA reads TGTGCCAGCAGTACCACCGGGACTAGCGGGAGGAGGGGCTACGAGCAGTACTTC. The encoded protein is CASSTTGTSGRRGYEQYF.

The chain is built from TRBV6-5 and TRBJ2-2, with D perhaps matching TRBD1 (6 bases). Trimming cost V 7 bases and J 3 bases, with 12 bases left between them. The CDR3 extends over 14 amino acids. CDR1 is MNHEY, CDR2 SVGAGI, per germline. Here the CDR3 reads CASTTGRDTGELFF. The CDR3 DNA follows: TGTGCCAGCACTACAGGGAGAGACACCGGGGAGCTGTTTTTT.

This clonotype was observed at least ten times. The V call is TRBV7-8, the J call TRBJ1-6; D is unresolved. The CDR3 is made up of 12 amino acids. CDR1 SGHVS and CDR2 FQNEAQ come from the germline V gene. The V end lost 3 bases, the J end lost 5 bases, and 2 bases lay between the germline ends. The CDR3 DNA follows: TGTGCCAGCAGCTTGAATAATTCACCCCTCCACTTT. As protein: CASSLNNSPLHF. Variable domain in full (rest from reference TRBV7-8 and TRBJ1-6): GAGVSQSPRYKVAKRGQDVALRCDPISGHVSLFWYQQALGQGPEFLTYFQNEAQLDKSGLPSDRFFAERPEGSVSTLKIQRTQQEDSAVYLCASSLNNSPLHFGNGTRLTVT.